The 2 T cell receptor beta chains listed next were all sequenced from one sample in a study of cytotoxic CD8 clonotypes in ibrutinib-treated CLL. Sequencing used immunoSEQ multiplex PCR; TCRdb keeps in-frame clones, though not all of them. Among over 120,000 clones listed, about 75% were seen once. This specimen consisted of PBMCs, obtained after 24 months of ibrutinib treatment. The receptor source for this set is a human donor with chronic lymphocytic leukemia.

This sequence joins TRBV2 and TRBJ2-5; D possibly matches TRBD1 or TRBD2 (5 bases each). The V and J ends lost 6 bases and 0 bases respectively, with 5 bases between them. The CDR3 has 12 amino acids. Germline lookup yields CDR1 SNHLY and CDR2 FYNNEI. The CDR3 DNA follows: TGTGCCAGCAGGGGGGACCAAGAGACCCAGTACTTC. This codes for CASRGDQETQYF. The entire variable domain, with the rest obtained from reference TRBV2 and TRBJ2-5, is as follows: EPEVTQTPSHQVTQMGQEVILRCVPISNHLYFYWYRQILGQKVEFLVSFYNNEISEKSEIFDDQFSVERPDGSNFTLKIRSTKLEDSAMYFCASRGDQETQYFGPGTRLLVL.

V is TRBV5-1 and J is TRBJ2-7; a possible D gene is TRBD1 (6 bases). The V end was cut by 4 bases, the J end by 0 bases, with 14 bases between. The CDR3 totals 15 residues. CDR1 and CDR2 from the germline V gene are SGHRS and YFSETQ. The CDR3 DNA is TGCGCCAGCAGCACCTTGGGGGCCCGCTCCTACGAGCAGTACTTC. Residues: CASSTLGARSYEQYF. Filled out from reference TRBV5-1 and TRBJ2-7, the complete variable domain reads KAGVTQTPRYLIKTRGQQVTLSCSPISGHRSVSWYQQTPGQGLQFLFEYFSETQRNKGNFPGRFSGRQFSNSRSEMNVSTLELGDSALYLCASSTLGARSYEQYFGPGTRLTVT.